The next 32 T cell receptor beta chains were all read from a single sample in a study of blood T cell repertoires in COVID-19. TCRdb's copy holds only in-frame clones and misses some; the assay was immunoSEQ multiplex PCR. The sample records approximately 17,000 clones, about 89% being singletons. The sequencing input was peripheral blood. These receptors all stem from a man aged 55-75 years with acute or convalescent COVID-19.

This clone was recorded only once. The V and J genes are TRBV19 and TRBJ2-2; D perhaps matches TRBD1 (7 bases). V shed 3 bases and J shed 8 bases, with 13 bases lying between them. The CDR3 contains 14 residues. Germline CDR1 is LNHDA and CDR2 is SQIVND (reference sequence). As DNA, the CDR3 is TGTGCCAGTAGTATCCCAGGGGGGAGAGGGGAGCTGTTTTTT. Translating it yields CASSIPGGRGELFF.

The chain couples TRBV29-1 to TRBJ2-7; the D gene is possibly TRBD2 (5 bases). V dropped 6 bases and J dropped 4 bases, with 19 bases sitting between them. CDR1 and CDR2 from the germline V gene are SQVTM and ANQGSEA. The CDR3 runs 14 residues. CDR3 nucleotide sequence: TGCAGCGTCTCCGTAGGAGCGGATCTATACGAGCAGTACTTC. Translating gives CSVSVGADLYEQYF.

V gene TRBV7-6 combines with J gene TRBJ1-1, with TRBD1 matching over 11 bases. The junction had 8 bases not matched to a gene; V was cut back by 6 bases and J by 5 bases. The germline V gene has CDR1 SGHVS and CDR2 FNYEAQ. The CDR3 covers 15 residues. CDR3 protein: CASSQRTGGYTEAFF. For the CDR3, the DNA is TGTGCCAGCAGTCAAAGGACAGGGGGCTATACTGAAGCTTTCTTT.

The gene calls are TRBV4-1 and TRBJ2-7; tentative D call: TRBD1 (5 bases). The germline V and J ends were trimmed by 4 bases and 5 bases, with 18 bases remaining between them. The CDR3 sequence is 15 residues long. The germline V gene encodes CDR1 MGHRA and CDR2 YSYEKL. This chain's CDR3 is CASSPPARASNEQYF. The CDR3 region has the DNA TGCGCCAGCAGCCCCCCCGCCAGGGCCTCAAACGAGCAGTACTTC.

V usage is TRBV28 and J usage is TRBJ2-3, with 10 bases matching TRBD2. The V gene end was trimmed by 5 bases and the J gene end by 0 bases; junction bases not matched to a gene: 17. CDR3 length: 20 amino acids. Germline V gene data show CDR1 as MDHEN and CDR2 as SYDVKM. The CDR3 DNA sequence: TGTGCCAGCAGTCCAGTTTGGAAAGCGGGGGGGTTAGATAGCACAGATACGCAGTATTTT. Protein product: CASSPVWKAGGLDSTDTQYF.

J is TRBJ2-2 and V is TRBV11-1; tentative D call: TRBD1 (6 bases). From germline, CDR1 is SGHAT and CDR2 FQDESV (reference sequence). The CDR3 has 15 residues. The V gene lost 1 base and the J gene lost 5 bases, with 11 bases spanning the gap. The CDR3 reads CASSLDTGQTGELFF. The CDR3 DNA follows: TGTGCCAGCAGCTTAGACACAGGACAGACCGGGGAGCTGTTTTTT.

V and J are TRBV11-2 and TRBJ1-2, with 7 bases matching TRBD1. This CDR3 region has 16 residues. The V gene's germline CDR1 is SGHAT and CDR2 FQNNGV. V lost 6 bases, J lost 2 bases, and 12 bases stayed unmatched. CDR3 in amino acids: CASRRTGVPKNYGYTF. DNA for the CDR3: TGTGCCAGCAGACGGACAGGCGTTCCCAAAAACTATGGCTACACCTTC. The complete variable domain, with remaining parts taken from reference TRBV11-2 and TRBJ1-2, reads EAGVAQSPRYKIIEKRQSVAFWCNPISGHATLYWYQQILGQGPKLLIQFQNNGVVDDSQLPKDRFSAERLKGVDSTLKIQPAKLEDSAVYLCASRRTGVPKNYGYTFGSGTRLTVV.

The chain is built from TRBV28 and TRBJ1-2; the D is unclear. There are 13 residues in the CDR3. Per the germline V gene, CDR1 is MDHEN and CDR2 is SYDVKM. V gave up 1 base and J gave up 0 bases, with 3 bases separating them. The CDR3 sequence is CASSLSANYGYTF. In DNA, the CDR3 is TGTGCCAGCAGTTTATCGGCTAACTATGGCTACACCTTC.

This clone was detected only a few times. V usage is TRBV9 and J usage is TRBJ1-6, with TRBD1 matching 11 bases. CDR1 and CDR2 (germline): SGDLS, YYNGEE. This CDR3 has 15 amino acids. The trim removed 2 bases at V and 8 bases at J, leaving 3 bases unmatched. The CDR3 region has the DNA TGTGCCAGCAGCGTGGGGACAGGGGGATATTCACCCCTCCACTTT. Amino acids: CASSVGTGGYSPLHF.

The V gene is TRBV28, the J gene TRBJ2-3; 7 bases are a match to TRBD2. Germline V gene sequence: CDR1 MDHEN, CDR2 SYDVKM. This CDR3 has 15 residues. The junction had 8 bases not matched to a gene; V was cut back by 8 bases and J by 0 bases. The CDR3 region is CASGSGGASTDTQYF. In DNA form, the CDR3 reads TGTGCCAGCGGATCGGGGGGAGCTAGCACAGATACGCAGTATTTT. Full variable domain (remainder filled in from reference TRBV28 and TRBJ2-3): DVKVTQSSRYLVKRTGEKVFLECVQDMDHENMFWYRQDPGLGLRLIYFSYDVKMKEKGDIPEGYSVSREKKERFSLILESASTNQTSMYLCASGSGGASTDTQYFGPGTRLTVL.

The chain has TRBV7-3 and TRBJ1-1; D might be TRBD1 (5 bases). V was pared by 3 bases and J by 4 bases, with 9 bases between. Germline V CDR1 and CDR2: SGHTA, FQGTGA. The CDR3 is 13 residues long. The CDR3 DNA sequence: TGTGCCAGCAGCTTGGGTGGGGCCACTGAAGCTTTCTTT. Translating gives CASSLGGATEAFF.

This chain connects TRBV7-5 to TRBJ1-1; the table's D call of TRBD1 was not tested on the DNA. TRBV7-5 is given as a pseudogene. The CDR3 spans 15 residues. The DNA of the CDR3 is TGTGTCAGAAGCCCTAGAGCAGGGCCGAACACTGAAGCTTTCTTT. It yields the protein CVRSPRAGPNTEAFF.

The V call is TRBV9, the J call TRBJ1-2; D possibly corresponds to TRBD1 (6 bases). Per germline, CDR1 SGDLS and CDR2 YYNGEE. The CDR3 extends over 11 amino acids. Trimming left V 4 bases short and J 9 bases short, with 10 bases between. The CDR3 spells CASSSGQRYTF. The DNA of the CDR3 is TGTGCCAGCAGCTCCGGACAGCGCTACACCTTC.

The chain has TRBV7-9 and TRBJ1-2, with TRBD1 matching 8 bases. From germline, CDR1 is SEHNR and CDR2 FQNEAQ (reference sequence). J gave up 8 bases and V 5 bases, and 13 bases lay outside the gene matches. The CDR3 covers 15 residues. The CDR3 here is CASSQDTQGVEGYTF. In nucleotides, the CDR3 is TGTGCCAGCAGCCAAGATACACAGGGGGTGGAGGGCTACACCTTC.

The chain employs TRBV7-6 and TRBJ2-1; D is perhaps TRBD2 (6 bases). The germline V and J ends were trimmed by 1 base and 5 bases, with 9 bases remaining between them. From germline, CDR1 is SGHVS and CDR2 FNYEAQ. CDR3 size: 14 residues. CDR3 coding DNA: TGTGCCAGCAGCTTAGTAGCGGTAAACAATGAGCAGTTCTTC. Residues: CASSLVAVNNEQFF.

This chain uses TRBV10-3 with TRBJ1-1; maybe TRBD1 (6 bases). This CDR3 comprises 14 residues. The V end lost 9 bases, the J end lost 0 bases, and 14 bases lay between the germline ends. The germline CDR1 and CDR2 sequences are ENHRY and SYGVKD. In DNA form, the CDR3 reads TGTGCCATGAGGACAGACCCGATGAACACTGAAGCTTTCTTT. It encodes CAMRTDPMNTEAFF.

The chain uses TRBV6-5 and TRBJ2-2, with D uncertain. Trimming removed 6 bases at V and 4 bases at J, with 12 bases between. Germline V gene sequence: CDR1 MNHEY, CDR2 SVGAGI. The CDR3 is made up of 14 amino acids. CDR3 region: CASSLQASTGELFF. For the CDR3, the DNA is TGTGCCAGCAGCCTCCAGGCTTCCACCGGGGAGCTGTTTTTT.

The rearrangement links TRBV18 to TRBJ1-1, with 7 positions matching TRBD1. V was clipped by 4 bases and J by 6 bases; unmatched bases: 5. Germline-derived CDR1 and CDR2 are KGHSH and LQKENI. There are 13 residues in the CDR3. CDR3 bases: TGTGCCAGCTCACGAGACAGGGAGGCTGAAGCTTTCTTT. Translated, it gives CASSRDREAEAFF.

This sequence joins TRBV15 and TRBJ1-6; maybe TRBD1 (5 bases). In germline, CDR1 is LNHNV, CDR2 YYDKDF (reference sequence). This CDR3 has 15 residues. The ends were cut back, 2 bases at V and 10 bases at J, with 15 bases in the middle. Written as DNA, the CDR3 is TGTGCCACCAGCAGAACCGGGGGGTCCCCGTCACCCCTCCACTTT. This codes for CATSRTGGSPSPLHF.

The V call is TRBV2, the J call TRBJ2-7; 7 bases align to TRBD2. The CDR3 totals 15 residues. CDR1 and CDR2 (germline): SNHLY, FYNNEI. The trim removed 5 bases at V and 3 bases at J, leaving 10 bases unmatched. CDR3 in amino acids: CASSPEGGILYEQYF. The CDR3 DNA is TGTGCCAGCAGTCCTGAGGGAGGGATCCTCTACGAGCAGTACTTC.

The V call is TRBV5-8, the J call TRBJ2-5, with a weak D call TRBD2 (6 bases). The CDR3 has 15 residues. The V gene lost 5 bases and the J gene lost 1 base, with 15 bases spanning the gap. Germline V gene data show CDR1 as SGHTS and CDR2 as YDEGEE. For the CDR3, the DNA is TGTGCCAGCAGTCCTCGGGGCGGGGCCCAAGAGACCCAGTACTTC. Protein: CASSPRGGAQETQYF.

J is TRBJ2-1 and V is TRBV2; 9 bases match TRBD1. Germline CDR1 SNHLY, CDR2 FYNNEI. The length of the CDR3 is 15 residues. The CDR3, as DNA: TGTGCGCGCACCGGAGGACAGGGGATTTACAATGAGCAGTTCTTC. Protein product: CARTGGQGIYNEQFF.

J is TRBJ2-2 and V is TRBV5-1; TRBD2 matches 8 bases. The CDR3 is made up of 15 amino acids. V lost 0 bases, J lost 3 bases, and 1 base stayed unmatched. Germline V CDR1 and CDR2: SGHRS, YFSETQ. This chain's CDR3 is CASSLVGGDTGELFF. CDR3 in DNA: TGCGCCAGCAGCTTGGTCGGGGGGGACACCGGGGAGCTGTTTTTT.

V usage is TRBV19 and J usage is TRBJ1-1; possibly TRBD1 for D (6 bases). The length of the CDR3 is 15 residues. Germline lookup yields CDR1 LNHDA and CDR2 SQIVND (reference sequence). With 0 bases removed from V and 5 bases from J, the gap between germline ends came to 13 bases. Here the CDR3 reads CASSIDHREGTEAFF. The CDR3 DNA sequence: TGTGCCAGTAGTATAGACCACAGGGAGGGGACTGAAGCTTTCTTT.

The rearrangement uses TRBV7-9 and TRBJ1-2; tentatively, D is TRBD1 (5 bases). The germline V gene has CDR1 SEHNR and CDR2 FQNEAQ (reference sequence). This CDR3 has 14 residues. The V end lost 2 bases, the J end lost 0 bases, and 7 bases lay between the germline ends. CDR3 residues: CASSLTRANYGYTF. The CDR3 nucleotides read TGTGCCAGCAGCTTAACCAGGGCTAACTATGGCTACACCTTC.

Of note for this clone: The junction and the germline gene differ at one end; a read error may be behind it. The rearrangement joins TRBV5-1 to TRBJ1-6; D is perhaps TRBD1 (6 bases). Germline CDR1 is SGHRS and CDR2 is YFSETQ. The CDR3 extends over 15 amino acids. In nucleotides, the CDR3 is TGCGCCAGCAGCTTGGGAGCAGGGGATAAGTCACCCCTCCACTTT. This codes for CASSLGAGDKSPLHF.

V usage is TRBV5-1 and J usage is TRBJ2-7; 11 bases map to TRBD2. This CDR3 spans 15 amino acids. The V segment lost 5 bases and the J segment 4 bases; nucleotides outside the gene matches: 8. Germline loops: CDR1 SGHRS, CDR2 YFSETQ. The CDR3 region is CASSLAGGRLYEQYF. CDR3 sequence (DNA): TGCGCCAGCAGTCTAGCGGGGGGTAGGTTGTACGAGCAGTACTTC.

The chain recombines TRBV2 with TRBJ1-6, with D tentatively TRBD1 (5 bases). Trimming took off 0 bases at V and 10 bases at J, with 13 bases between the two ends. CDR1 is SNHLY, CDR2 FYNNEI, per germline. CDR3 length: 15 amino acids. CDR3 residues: CASSEAGGKRSPLHF. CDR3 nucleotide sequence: TGTGCCAGCAGTGAAGCTGGGGGGAAGAGGTCACCCCTCCACTTT.

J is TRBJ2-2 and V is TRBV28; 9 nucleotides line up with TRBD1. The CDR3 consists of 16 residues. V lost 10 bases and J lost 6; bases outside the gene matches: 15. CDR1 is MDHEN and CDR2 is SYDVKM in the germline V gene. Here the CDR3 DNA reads TGTGCCATCCCGGGACAGGGAGGAGGAAGGTCCGGGGAGCTGTTTTTT. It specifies CAIPGQGGGRSGELFF. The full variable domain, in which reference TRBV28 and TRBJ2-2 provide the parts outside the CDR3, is DVKVTQSSRYLVKRTGEKVFLECVQDMDHENMFWYRQDPGLGLRLIYFSYDVKMKEKGDIPEGYSVSREKKERFSLILESASTNQTSMYLCAIPGQGGGRSGELFFGEGSRLTVL.

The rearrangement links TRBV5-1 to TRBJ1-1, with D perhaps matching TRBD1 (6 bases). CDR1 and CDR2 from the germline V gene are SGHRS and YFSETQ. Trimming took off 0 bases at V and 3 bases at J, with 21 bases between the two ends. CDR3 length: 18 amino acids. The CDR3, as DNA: TGCGCCAGCAGCTTGGGGGGGCTGCCAGGCGCGAGGGACACTGAAGCTTTCTTT. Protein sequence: CASSLGGLPGARDTEAFF.

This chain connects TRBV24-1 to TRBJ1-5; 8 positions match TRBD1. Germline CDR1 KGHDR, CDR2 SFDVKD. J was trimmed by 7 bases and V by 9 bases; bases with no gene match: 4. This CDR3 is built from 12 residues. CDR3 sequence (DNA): TGTGCCACCTCACAGGGGGGCCAGCCCCAGCATTTT. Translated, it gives CATSQGGQPQHF.

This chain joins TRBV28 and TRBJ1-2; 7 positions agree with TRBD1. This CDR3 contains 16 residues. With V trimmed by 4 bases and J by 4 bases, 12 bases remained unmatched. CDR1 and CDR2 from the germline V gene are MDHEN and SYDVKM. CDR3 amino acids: CASSSGGDSSLYGYTF. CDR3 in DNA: TGTGCCAGCAGTTCGGGGGGGGACAGTAGCCTCTATGGCTACACCTTC.